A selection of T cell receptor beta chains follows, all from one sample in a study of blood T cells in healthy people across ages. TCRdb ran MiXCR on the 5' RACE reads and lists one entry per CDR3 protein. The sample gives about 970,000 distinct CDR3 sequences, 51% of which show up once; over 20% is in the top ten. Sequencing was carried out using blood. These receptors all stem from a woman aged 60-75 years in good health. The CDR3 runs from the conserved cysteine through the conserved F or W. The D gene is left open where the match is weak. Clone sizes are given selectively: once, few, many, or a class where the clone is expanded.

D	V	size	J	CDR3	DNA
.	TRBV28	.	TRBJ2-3	CASSFWTVSTDTQYF	TGTGCCAGCAGTTTTTGGACAGTGAGCACAGATACGCAGTATTTT
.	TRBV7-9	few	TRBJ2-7	CASSLSVSWGYEQYF	TGTGCCAGCAGCTTAAGTGTGAGTTGGGGATACGAGCAGTACTTC
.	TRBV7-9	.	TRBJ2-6	CASSQGSVNGANVLTF	TGTGCCAGCAGTCAGGGATCGGTGAACGGGGCCAACGTCCTGACTTTC
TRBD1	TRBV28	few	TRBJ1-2	CASSSGGDNYGYTF	TGTGCCAGCAGCTCAGGGGGTGATAACTATGGCTACACCTTC
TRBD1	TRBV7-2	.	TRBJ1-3	CASSLVPGQFSGNTIYF	TGTGCCAGCAGCTTAGTCCCGGGACAGTTCTCTGGAAACACCATATATTTT
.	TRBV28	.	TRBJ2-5	CASTYSGLVGETQYF	TGTGCCAGCACCTATAGTGGGCTAGTAGGTGAGACCCAGTACTTC
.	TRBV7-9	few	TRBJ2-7	CASSLLGQPGEQYF	TGTGCCAGCAGCTTACTCGGACAACCTGGGGAGCAGTACTTC
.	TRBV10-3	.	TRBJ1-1	CAISDGDLRPEAFF	TGTGCCATCAGTGATGGGGACCTGCGCCCTGAAGCTTTCTTT
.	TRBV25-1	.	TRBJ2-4	CASSDSGVKNIQYF	TGTGCCAGCAGTGATTCAGGGGTCAAAAACATTCAGTACTTC
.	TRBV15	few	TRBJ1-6	CATSRDTGTIIHF	TGTGCCACCAGCAGAGATACGGGCACTATCATCCACTTT
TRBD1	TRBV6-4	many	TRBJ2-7	CASDPRDRIYEQYF	TGTGCCAGCGACCCCCGGGACAGGATCTACGAGCAGTACTTC
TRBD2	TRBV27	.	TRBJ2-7	CASSRDRLAGGSAYEQYF	TGTGCCAGCAGTCGAGACAGGCTAGCGGGAGGTTCTGCCTACGAGCAGTACTTC
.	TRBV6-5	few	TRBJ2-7	CASSWETTRREQYF	TGTGCCAGCAGCTGGGAGACTACAAGGAGGGAGCAGTACTTC
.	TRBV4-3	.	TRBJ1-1	CASSQGKGTNTEAFF	TGCGCCAGCAGCCAAGGAAAGGGAACGAACACTGAAGCTTTCTTT
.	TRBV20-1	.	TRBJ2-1	CSAPSGTFSSYNEQFF	TGCAGTGCGCCCTCCGGGACCTTTAGCTCCTACAATGAGCAGTTCTTC
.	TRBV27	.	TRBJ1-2	CASSDGYDYGYTF	TGTGCCAGCAGTGATGGCTATGACTATGGCTACACCTTC
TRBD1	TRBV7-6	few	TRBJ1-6	CASSLGQGVSPLHF	TGTGCCAGCAGCTTGGGACAGGGTGTATCACCCCTCCACTTT
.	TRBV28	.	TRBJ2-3	CATQGTLQTDTQYF	TGTGCCACCCAGGGGACCCTACAGACAGATACGCAGTATTTT
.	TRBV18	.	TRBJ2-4	CASSPMAVGATHIQYF	TGTGCCAGCTCCCCGATGGCCGTGGGGGCAACTCACATTCAGTACTTC
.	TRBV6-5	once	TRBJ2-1	CASSYSKRRINNEQFF	TGTGCCAGCAGTTACTCTAAGCGGAGAATAAACAATGAGCAGTTCTTC
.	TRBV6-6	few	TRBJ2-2	CASSTGLAGELFF	TGTGCCAGCAGTACAGGGTTAGCCGGGGAGCTGTTTTTT